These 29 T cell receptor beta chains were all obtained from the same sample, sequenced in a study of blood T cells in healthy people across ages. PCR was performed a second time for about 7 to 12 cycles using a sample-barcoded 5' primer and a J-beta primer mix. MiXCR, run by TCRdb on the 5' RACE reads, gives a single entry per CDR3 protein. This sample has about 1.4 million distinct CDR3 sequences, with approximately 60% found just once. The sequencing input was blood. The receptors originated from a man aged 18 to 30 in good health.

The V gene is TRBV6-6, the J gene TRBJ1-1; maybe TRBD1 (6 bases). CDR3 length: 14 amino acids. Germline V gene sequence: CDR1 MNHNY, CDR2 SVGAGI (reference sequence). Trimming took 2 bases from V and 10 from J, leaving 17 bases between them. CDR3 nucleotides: TGTGCCAGCAGTTACCGGGCAGGGGAGGCAGGAGCTTTCTTT. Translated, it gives CASSYRAGEAGAFF.

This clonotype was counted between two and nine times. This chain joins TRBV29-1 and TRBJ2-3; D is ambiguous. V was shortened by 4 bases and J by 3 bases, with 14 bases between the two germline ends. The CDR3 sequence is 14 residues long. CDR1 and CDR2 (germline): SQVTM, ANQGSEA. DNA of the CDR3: TGCAGCGTTGCGTCACCTCAGAGGACAGATACGCAGTATTTT. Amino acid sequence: CSVASPQRTDTQYF.

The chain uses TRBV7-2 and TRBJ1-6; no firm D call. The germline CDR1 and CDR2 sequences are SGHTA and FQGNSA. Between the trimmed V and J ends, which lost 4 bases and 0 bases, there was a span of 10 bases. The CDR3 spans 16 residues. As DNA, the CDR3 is TGTGCCAGCAGCTCCAGAGTCGGCTCCTATAATTCACCCCTCCACTTT. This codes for CASSSRVGSYNSPLHF.

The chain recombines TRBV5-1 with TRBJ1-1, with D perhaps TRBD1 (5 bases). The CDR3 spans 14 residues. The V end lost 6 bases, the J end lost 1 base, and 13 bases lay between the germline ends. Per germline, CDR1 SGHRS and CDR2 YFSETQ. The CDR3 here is CASTDGAANTEAFF. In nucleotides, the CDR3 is TGCGCCAGCACCGATGGGGCAGCGAACACTGAAGCTTTCTTT.

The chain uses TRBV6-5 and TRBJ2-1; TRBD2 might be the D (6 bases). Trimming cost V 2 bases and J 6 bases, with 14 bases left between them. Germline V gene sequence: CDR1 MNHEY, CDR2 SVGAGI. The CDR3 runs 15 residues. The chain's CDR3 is CASSYGGSTSNEQFF. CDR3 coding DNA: TGTGCCAGCAGTTACGGGGGGAGTACATCCAATGAGCAGTTCTTC.

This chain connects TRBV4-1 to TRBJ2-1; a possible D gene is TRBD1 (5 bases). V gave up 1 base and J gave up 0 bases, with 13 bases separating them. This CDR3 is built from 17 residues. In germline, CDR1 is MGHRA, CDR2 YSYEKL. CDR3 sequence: CASSQASDRYSYNEQFF. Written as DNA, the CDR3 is TGCGCCAGCAGCCAAGCCTCCGACAGATACTCCTACAATGAGCAGTTCTTC.

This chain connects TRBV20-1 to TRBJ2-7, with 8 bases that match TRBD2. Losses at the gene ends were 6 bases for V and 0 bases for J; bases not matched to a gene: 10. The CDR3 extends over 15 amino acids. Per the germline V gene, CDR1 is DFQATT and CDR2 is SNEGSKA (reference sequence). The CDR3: CSAPRAGASSYEQYF. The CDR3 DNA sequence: TGCAGTGCGCCTCGAGCGGGGGCTTCCTCCTACGAGCAGTACTTC.

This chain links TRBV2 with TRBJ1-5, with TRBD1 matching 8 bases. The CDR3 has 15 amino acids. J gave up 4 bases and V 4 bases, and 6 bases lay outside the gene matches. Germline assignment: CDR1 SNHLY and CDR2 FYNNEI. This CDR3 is CASSVDRAGNQPQHF. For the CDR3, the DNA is TGTGCCAGCAGTGTGGACAGGGCGGGTAATCAGCCCCAGCATTTT.

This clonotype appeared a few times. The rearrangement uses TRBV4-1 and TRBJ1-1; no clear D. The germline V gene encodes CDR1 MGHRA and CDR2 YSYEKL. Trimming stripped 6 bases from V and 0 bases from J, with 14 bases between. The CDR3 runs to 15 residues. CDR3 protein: CASSQRTTVNTEAFF. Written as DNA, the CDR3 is TGCGCCAGCAGTCAACGTACAACAGTGAACACTGAAGCTTTCTTT.

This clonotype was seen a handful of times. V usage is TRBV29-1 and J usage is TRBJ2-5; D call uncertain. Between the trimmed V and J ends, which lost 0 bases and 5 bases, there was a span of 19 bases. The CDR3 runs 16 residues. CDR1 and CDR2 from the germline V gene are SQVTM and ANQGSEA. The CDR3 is CSVEELDPAFGETQYF. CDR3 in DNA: TGCAGCGTTGAAGAGCTAGACCCGGCCTTCGGGGAGACCCAGTACTTC.

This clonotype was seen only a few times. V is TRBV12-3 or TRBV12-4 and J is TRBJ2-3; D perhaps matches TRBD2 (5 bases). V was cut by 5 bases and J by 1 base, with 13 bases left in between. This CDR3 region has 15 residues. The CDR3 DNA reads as TGTGCCAGCAGTCCAGTGAGGGTGGGCACAGATACGCAGTATTTT. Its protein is CASSPVRVGTDTQYF.

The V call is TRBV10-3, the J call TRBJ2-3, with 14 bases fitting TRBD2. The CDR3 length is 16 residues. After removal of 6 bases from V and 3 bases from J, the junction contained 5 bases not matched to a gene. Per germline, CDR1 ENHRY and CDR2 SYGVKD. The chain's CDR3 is CAISGTSGSLTDTQYF. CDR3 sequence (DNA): TGTGCCATCAGCGGGACTAGCGGGAGTTTGACAGATACGCAGTATTTT.

CDR3 amino acids: CASRAGQGASYEQYF. The CDR3 DNA is TGCGCCAGCAGGGCCGGACAGGGGGCTTCCTACGAGCAGTACTTC. V gene TRBV10-2 combines with J gene TRBJ2-7, with 11 bases that match TRBD1. With 6 bases clipped from V and 1 base from J, the junction kept 5 bases outside the gene matches. Germline loops: CDR1 WSHSY, CDR2 SAAADI. The CDR3 is 15 amino acids.

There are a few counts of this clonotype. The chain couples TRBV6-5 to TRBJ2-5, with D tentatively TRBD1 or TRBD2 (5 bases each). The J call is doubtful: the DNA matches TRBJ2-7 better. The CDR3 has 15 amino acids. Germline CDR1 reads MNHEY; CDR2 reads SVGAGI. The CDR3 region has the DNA TGTGCCAGCAGTCGAGGATCAGGGAGAGGGAACGAGCAGTACTTC. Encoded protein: CASSRGSGRGNEQYF.

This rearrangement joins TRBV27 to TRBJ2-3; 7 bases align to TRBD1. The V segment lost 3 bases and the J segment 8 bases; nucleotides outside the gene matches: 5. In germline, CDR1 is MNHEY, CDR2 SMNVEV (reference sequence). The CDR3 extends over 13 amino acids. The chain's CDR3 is CASSFRDSGTQYF. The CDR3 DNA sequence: TGTGCCAGCAGTTTTCGGGACAGTGGTACGCAGTATTTT.

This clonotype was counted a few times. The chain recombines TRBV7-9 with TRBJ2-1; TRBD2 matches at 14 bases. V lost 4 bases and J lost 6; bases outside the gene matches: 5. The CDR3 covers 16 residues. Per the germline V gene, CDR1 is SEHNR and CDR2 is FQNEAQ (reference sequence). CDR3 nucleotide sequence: TGTGCCAGCAGCTCGACTAGCGGGAGGGCTGGCAATGAGCAGTTCTTC. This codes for CASSSTSGRAGNEQFF. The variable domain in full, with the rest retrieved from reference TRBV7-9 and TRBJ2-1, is DTGVSQNPRHKITKRGQNVTFRCDPISEHNRLYWYRQTLGQGPEFLTYFQNEAQLEKSRLLSDRFSAERPKGSFSTLEIQRTEQGDSAMYLCASSSTSGRAGNEQFFGPGTRLTVL.

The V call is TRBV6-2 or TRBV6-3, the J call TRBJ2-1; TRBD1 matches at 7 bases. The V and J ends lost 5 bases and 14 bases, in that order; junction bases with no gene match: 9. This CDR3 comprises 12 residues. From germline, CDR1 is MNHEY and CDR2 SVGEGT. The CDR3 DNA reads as TGTGCCAGCAGTCGCCTGACAGGGCCCGAGTTCTTC. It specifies CASSRLTGPEFF.

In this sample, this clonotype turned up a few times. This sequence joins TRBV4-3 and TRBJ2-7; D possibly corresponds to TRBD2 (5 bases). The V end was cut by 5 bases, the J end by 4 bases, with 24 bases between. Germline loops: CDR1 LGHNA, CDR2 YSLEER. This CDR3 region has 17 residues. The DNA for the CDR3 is TGCGCCAGCAGCTGCCGGGAACCTGGGTTTAAGTGGTACGAGCAGTACTTC. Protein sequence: CASSCREPGFKWYEQYF.

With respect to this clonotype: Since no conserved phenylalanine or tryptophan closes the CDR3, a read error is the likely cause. This CDR3 reads CASSVKQGGEQFL. CDR3 coding DNA: TGTGCCAGCAGTGTCAAACAGGGAGGTGAGCAGTTCTTA. The chain couples TRBV12-3 or TRBV12-4 to TRBJ2-1; D may match TRBD1 or TRBD2 (6 bases each). V was trimmed by 5 bases and J by 9 bases, leaving 14 bases between them. The CDR3 totals 13 residues.

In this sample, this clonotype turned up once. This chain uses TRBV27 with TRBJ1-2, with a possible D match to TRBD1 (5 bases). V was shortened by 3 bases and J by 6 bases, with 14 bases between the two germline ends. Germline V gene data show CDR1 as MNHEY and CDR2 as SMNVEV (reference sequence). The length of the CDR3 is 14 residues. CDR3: CASSLSGKVDGYTF. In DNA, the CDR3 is TGTGCCAGCAGTTTGTCAGGGAAGGTCGATGGCTACACCTTC.

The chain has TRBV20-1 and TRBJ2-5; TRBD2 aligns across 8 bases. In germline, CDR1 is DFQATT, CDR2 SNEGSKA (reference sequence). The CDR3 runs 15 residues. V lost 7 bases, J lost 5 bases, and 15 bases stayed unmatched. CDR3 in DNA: TGCAGTGACATCCTCCGGGAGGGGTTTGAGGAGACCCAGTACTTC. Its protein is CSDILREGFEETQYF.

This CDR3 reads CASSLEFREKWEGDTQYF. The CDR3 coding sequence is TGTGCCAGCAGCTTAGAATTCCGCGAGAAGTGGGAGGGAGATACGCAGTATTTT. This sequence joins TRBV11-2 and TRBJ2-3; TRBD2 matches 7 bases. Germline V lookup: CDR1 SGHAT, CDR2 FQNNGV. V was pared by 0 bases and J by 5 bases, with 14 bases of the junction left unmatched. The CDR3 is 18 residues long.

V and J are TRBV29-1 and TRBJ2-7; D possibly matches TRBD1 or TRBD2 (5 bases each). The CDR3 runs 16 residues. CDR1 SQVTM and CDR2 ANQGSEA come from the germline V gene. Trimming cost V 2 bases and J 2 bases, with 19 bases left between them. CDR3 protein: CSVEPSWQGAPYEQYF. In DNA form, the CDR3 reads TGCAGCGTTGAACCCAGCTGGCAGGGAGCGCCCTACGAGCAGTACTTC.

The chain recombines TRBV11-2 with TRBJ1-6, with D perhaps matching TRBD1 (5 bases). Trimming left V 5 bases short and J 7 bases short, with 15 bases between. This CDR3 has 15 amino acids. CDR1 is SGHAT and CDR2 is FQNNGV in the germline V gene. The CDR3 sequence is CASSPDGASNSPLHF. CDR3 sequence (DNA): TGTGCCAGCAGCCCTGATGGGGCCTCAAATTCACCCCTCCACTTT.

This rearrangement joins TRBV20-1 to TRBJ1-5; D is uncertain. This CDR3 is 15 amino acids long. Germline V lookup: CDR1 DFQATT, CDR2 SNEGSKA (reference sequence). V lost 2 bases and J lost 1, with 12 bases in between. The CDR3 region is CSARLRGISNQPQHF. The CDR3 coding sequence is TGCAGTGCTAGACTTCGGGGAATAAGCAATCAGCCCCAGCATTTT.

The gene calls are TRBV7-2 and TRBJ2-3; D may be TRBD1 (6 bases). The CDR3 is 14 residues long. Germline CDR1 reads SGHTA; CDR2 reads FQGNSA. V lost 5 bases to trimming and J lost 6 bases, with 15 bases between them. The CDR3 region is CASSQQGTWDTQYF. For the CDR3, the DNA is TGTGCCAGCAGCCAACAGGGAACCTGGGATACGCAGTATTTT.

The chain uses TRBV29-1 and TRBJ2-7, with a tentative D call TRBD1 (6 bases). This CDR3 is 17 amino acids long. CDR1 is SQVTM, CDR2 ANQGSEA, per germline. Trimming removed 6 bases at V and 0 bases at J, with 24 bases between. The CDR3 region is CSVVERIRTEYSYEQYF. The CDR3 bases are TGCAGCGTGGTAGAGAGGATCAGGACAGAGTACTCCTACGAGCAGTACTTC.

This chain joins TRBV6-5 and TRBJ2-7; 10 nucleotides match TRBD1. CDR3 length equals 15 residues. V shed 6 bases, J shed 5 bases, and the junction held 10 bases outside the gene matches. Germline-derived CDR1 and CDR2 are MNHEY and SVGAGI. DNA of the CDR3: TGTGCCAGCAGACCCCCAAGACAGGGGGCAAACGAGCAGTACTTC. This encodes CASRPPRQGANEQYF.

The CDR3 DNA sequence: TGTGCCAGCAGTTATATCTGGGGAGATACGCAGTATTTT. Protein sequence: CASSYIWGDTQYF. The V gene is TRBV6-2 or TRBV6-3, the J gene TRBJ2-3; no clear D. V was clipped by 3 bases and J by 5 bases, with 9 bases between them. The germline CDR1 and CDR2 sequences are MNHEY and SVGEGT. The CDR3 sequence is 13 residues long.